This entry describes one T cell receptor (beta chain). The sample belongs to a study of blood T cell repertoires in COVID-19. Study information: Sites in the United States, Italy and Spain provided acute and convalescent COVID-19 samples. The cDNA or gDNA used as material had been derived from T cells, B-cell-depleted T cells, or PBMCs.

Authors' analysis steps: Nucleated cell number was recorded as an estimate derived from reference gene primer amplification. The table came from immunoSEQ multiplex PCR; TCRdb's copy has only in-frame clones and leaves some out. The V and J calls and the clone size are those of that table, but D and trimming were determined from the DNA. Of around 190,000 clones in the sample, approximately 83% were seen once. Germline V gene sequence: CDR1 SGHVS, CDR2 FQNEAQ. There are 13 residues in the CDR3. With 5 bases clipped from V and 6 bases from J, the junction kept 4 bases outside the gene matches. The sequencing sample was made of peripheral blood. The sequence came from a human donor in a cohort sampled during active COVID-19. This chain links TRBV7-8 with TRBJ2-7; 10 positions match TRBD1. CDR3 amino acids: CASSLRTGGEQYF. In DNA, the CDR3 is TGTGCCAGCAGCCTGCGGACAGGGGGCGAGCAGTACTTC.